This T cell receptor beta chain was sequenced for a study of breast tumors, draining lymph nodes, adjacent tissues (dated by TCRdb to the mid-2010s). At the level of the whole study: The study compared TCR beta repertoires across tumor, adjacent nontumor tissue and axillary lymph nodes from breast cancer patients. The study aimed to assess the relationships and possible T-cell exchange between tumor, surrounding tissue and draining lymph node repertoires in human breast cancer. The full study reports these points: Tumors showed preferential V and J gene usage, and their T-cell repertoire diversity fell below that of lymph nodes yet above that of nontumor tissue. The data were considered consistent with the idea that most tumor T cells come from the lymph node and then expand in tumor tissue. The conclusion that tumor T cells originate in lymph nodes was framed as consistent with a hypothesis rather than directly demonstrated. The similarity between tumor and nontumor tissue repertoires was significantly greater in luminal-like breast cancer than in basal-like breast cancer.

The CDR3 numbers 13 residues from cysteine through phenylalanine. The sequence is cut down to CDR3 DNA, 39 bases in frame from base 1. Trimming leaves V shorter by 4 bases and J shorter by 9 bases, with the junction holding 6 bases beyond the gene matches. CDR1 and CDR2 were assigned from the germline V gene (reference sequence) as MNHNY and SVGAGI. This clonotype was recorded only once. What this receptor recognizes is not known. Base qualities are not recorded, but no much larger clone differs from it by a single base. One read provides weak support. Sequencing took place on an Illumina HiSeq 2000. Multiplex PCR amplification was used to generate the TCR beta chain libraries. High-throughput sequencing was used to analyze the amplified TCR beta chain products. Using fastp at Q25 and MiXCR, TCRdb reprocessed the public reads and kept productive beta chains. CDR3 protein duplicates are merged, each entry listing the most common genes and DNA. The sample table records about 19,000 distinct CDR3 sequences; roughly two fifths of these occur just once. 15% to 25% of the sample lies in the top ten.

The source of this sequence is a female donor with breast cancer. Some clones in this sample may be carry-over from other donors' samples. Sequenced material: breast tumor tissue. The V gene is TRBV6-6 and the J gene is TRBJ1-1, and 9 bases in between align with TRBD1. The CDR3 loop reads CASSSHTGGQAFF. The nucleotide sequence reads TGTGCCAGCAGTTCGCATACAGGGGGCCAAGCTTTCTTT.